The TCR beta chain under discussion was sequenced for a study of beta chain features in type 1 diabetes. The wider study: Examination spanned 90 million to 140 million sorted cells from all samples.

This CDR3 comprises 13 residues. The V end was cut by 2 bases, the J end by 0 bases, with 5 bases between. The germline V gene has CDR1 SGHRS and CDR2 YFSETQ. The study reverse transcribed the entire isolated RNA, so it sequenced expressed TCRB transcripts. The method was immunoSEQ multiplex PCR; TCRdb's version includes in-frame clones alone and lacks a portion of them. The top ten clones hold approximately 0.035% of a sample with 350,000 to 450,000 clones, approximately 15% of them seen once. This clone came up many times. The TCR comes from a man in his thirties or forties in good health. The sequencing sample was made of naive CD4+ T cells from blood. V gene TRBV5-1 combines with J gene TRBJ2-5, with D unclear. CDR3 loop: CASSLGYQETQYF. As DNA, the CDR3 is TGCGCCAGCAGCTTAGGCTACCAAGAGACCCAGTACTTC.